This is a list of T cell receptor beta chains from one sample in a study of blood T cell repertoires in COVID-19. TCRdb's copy holds only in-frame clones and misses some; the assay was immunoSEQ multiplex PCR. The sample holds some 320,000 clones, 90% seen once. Sequencing was performed on PBMCs or T cells enriched from blood (not recorded which). The receptors derive from a man aged 60 to 75 who had recovered from COVID-19. The CDR3 runs from the conserved cysteine through the conserved F or W. A D gene is named only where the DNA matches it firmly. Clone size, where shown, is once, few, many, or a class for clones that have expanded.

.	.	TRBJ1-1	TRBV7-2	TGTGCCAGCAGCCTCCAGGGCTTGAACACTGAAGCTTTCTTT	CASSLQGLNTEAFF
.	TRBD1	TRBJ2-1	TRBV2	TGTGCCAGCACCCTAAGGACAGGGAACAATGAGCAGTTCTTC	CASTLRTGNNEQFF
.	.	TRBJ1-2	TRBV19	TGTGCCAGTACTCCCGGACCCGGGGTTTATGGCTACACCTTC	CASTPGPGVYGYTF
few	.	TRBJ2-3	TRBV7-9	TGTGCCAGCGACATAGCGGAAAGCACAGATACGCAGTATTTT	CASDIAESTDTQYF
.	.	TRBJ1-5	TRBV18	TGTGCCAGCTCACCACCGGGACACTATAGCAATCAGCCCCAGCATTTT	CASSPPGHYSNQPQHF
.	.	TRBJ1-2	TRBV27	TGTGCCAGCAGTCGGAGTAGGGGCCATGGCTACACCTTC	CASSRSRGHGYTF
.	TRBD1	TRBJ2-3	TRBV18	TGTGCCAGCTCCCGAAGGACAGGGTCATCAGATACGCAGTATTTT	CASSRRTGSSDTQYF
.	.	TRBJ1-2	TRBV28	TGTGCCAGCAGATATATACAGGTCTCTGGCTACACCTTC	CASRYIQVSGYTF
.	.	TRBJ2-7	TRBV15	TGTGCCACCAGCACGGGGACTGGCTACGAGCAGTACTTC	CATSTGTGYEQYF
.	.	TRBJ1-5	TRBV19	TGTGCCAGTAGTATAATGGGCCAGGCACTCAATCAGCCCCAGCATTTT	CASSIMGQALNQPQHF
.	.	TRBJ2-1	TRBV14	TGTGCCAGCAGCCAGGGCCGGAAAAATGAGCAGTTCTTC	CASSQGRKNEQFF
few	.	TRBJ2-1	TRBV29-1	TGCAGCGTTTATCGGGACACCCGACCTGGAGGGCAGTTCTTC	CSVYRDTRPGGQFF
.	.	TRBJ2-3	TRBV6-5	TGTGCCAGCAGTTCTGCGGGTGGCACAGATACGCAGTATTTT	CASSSAGGTDTQYF
once	TRBD1	TRBJ1-2	TRBV27	TGTGCCAGCAGCCCCGACAGGGTTGGGAGGTATGGCTACACCTTC	CASSPDRVGRYGYTF
.	TRBD1	TRBJ1-1	TRBV5-1	TGCGCCAGCATTCTACTTACAGGGGTTAACACTGAAGCTTTCTTT	CASILLTGVNTEAFF
.	.	TRBJ1-2	TRBV11-3	TGTGCCAGCAGCCCCACGGACAGCTATGGCTACACCTTC	CASSPTDSYGYTF
.	.	TRBJ2-1	TRBV11-3	TGTGCCAGCAGCTTACAGGGGGGCGGCCAATTTGAGCAGTTCTTC	CASSLQGGGQFEQFF